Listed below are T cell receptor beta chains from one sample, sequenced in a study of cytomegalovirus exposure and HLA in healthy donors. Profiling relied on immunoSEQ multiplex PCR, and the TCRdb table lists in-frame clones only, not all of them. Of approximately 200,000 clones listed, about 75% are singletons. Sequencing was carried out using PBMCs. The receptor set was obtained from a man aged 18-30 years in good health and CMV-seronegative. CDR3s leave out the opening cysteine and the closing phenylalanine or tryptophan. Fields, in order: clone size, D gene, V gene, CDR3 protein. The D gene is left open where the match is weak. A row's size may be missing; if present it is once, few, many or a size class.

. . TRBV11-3 ASSFPPVAYEQY
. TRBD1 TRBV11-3 ASSETGGTNYGYT
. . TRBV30 AWITWGGRLGEAF
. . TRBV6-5 ASSRQAALGTELF
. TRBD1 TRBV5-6 ASSPGGEPGQPQH
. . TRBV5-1 ASSPNSRYNEQF
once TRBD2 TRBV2 AGVAGGPGDTQY
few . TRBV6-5 ASSYDRFTEAF
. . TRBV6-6 ASSTGNTGELF
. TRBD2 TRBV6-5 ASSPGTSWSKTQY
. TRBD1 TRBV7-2 ASSPTRDRVTDTQY
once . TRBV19 ASSIATANPSYEQY
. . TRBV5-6 ASRPFGKNTEAF
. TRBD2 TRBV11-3 ASSLVAGISSEQF
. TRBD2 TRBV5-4 ASSGPTSGSTDTQY
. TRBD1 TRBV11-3 ALPDRGNFEQY
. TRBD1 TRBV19 ASSRDRVLQDTQY
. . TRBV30 AWSSAWSYEQY
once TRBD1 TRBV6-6 ASRGQLYNEQF
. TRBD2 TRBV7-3 ASSPSAGEGNEQF
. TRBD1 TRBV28 ASRYRGTGEQY
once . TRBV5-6 ASSLVSGDDNEQF
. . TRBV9 ASSVRYGGATDGYT
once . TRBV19 ASSISQGGGNEQF
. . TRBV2 ASIGSLAREQY
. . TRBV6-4 ASRRLGWEGGYT
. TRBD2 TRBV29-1 SVKRGGYNEQF
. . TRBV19 ASSLGVGETQY
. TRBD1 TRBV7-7 ASSLGGSDTEAF
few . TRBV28 ASSLTETEAF
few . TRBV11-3 ASSLRPLGGQY
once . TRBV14 ASSQEYGQTTNSPLH
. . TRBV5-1 ASSHSGSGYT
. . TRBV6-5 ASSGRGASTGELF
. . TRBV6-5 ASTSGASGNTIY
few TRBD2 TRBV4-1 ASSQEQAGVDGETQY
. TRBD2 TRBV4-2 ASSQELAGYNEQF
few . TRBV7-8 ASSSLGGSGGYEQY
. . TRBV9 ASSGQSNVNYGYT
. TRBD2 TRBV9 ASSPRTSGYNEQF
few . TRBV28 ASIPGALNTEAF
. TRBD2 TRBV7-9 ASSLGGLAGGRQETQY
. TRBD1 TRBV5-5 ASSLEGQGAKQY
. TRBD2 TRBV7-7 ASSLEGERGYEQF
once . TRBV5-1 ASSLGGPASNYGYT
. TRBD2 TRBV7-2 ASSAGGAGEQY
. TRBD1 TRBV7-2 ASSPTGGASGYT
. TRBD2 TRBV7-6 ASSPTTSEHYEQY
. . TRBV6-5 ASTPSVASYNEQF
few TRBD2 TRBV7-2 ASSLASATGGGARETQY
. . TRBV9 ASSVGQGATEAF
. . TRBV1 TSSGHTDMQY
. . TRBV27 ASRLAGQQNTGELF
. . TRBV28 ASSSSGLNTEAF
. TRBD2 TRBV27 ASSFSSGTNTGELF
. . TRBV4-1 ASSQETRLGSDTQY
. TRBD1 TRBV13 ASSLGTGQILYEQY
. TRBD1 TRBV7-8 ASSPIRGLGYGYT
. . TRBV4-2 ASSEREGRGTNYGYT
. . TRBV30 AWRTRAGYEQY